This TCR beta chain was captured in a study of shared clonotypes between healthy human individuals. Regarding this clone: What it recognizes is unknown.

Regarding the study as a whole: Generation of non-shared clonotypes was less probable than generation of clonotypes shared by all four donors. Richness estimates generally favored naive over memory subsets.

V shed 10 bases and J shed 4 bases, with 16 bases lying between them. Germline V gene lookup returns CDR1 SEHNR and CDR2 FQNEAQ (reference sequence). The CDR3 is made up of 13 amino acids. TCRdb's copy holds only in-frame clones and misses some; the assay was immunoSEQ multiplex PCR. Among around 1,100,000 clones, 60% to 80% were seen once, and the ten largest hold 0.89%. The chain joins TRBV7-9 to TRBJ1-1, with D uncertain. The source material was memory CD4+ T cells from PBMCs. Specified subset: CD45RA-negative fraction. The source of this sequence is a man aged 18 to 30 in good health. Some clones in this sample may be carry-over from other donors' samples. The CDR3 region has the DNA TGTGCCACCGCTGAACAAGGTGTCACTGAAGCTTTCTTT. This codes for CATAEQGVTEAFF.